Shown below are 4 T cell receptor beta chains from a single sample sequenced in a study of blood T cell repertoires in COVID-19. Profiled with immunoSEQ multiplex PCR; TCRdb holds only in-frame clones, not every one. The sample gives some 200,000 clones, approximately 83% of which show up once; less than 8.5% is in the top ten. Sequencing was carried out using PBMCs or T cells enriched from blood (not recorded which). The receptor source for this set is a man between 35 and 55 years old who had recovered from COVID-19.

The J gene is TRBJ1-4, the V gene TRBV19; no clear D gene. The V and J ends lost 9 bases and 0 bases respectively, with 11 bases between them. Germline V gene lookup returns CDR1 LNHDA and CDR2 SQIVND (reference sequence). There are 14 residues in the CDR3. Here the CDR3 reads CASGLFATNEKLFF. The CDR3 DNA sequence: TGTGCCAGCGGACTTTTCGCAACTAATGAAAAACTGTTTTTT.

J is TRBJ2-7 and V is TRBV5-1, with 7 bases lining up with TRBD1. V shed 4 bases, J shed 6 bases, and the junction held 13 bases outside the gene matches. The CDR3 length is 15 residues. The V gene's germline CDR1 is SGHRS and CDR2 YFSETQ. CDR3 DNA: TGCGCCAGCAGCCCGCGACAGGGCACTGGTGGCGAGCAGTACTTC. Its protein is CASSPRQGTGGEQYF.

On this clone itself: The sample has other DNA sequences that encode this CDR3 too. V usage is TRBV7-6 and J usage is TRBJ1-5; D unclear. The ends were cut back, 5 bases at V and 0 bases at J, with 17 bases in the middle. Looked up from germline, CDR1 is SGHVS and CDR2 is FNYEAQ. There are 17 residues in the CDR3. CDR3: CASSLGGGTDSNQPQHF. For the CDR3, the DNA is TGTGCCAGCAGCCTCGGCGGAGGAACCGATAGCAATCAGCCCCAGCATTTT.

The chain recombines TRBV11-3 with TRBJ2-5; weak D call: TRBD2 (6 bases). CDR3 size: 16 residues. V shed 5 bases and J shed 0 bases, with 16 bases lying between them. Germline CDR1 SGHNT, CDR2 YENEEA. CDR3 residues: CASSLSSGSYQETQYF. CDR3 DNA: TGTGCCAGCAGCCTCAGTAGCGGCTCCTACCAAGAGACCCAGTACTTC.